This T cell receptor (beta chain) was sequenced in a study of blood T cell repertoires in COVID-19. For the study at large: Whether acute or convalescent, the COVID-19 samples came from the United States, Italy and Spain. Sources were T cells, B-cell-depleted T cells, or PBMCs; the material itself was cDNA or gDNA.

As originally analysed: Estimates of nucleated cell counts were drawn from the amplification of reference gene primers. The protocol was immunoSEQ multiplex PCR, while the TCRdb copy is restricted to in-frame clones and leaves out a portion. That table supplies the V and J calls and clone size; D and trimming were determined from the DNA. The sample consists of hundreds of thousands of clones, around 90% of them appearing once. This clone has just a few counts. The germline CDR1 and CDR2 sequences are GTSNPN and SVGIG (reference sequence). V was pared by 0 bases and J by 4 bases, with 4 bases between. This CDR3 has 11 residues.

The sequenced sample was peripheral blood. The V and J genes are TRBV30 and TRBJ2-7; D call uncertain. The sequence came from a man aged 65-85 years with acute or convalescent COVID-19. CDR3: CAWSVLYEQYF. The CDR3, as DNA: TGTGCCTGGAGTGTACTTTACGAGCAGTACTTC. The variable domain in full, completed from reference TRBV30 and TRBJ2-7, reads SQTIHQWPATLVQPVGSPLSLECTVEGTSNPNLYWYRQAAGRGLQLLFYSVGIGQISSEVPQNLSASRPQDRQFILSSKKLLLSDSGFYLCAWSVLYEQYFGPGTRLTVT.